A single sample is the source of the 32 T cell receptor beta chains below, sequenced in a study of response to subunit inactivated influenza vaccine. One entry per CDR3 protein, called by TCRdb with MiXCR from the RT-PCR reads. The sample lists 650,000 to 700,000 distinct CDR3 sequences; 15% to 17% were seen once. The sequences come from PBMCs from blood, collected about 11 days after vaccination. The receptors were gathered from a man aged 50-59 years who received an inactivated influenza vaccine.

Points on this clonotype: It may be a read error: a sequence one base away is much more abundant. The chain has TRBV10-3 and TRBJ2-2, with TRBD1 matching over 11 bases. The CDR3 has 15 amino acids. The germline gives CDR1 ENHRY, CDR2 SYGVKD. The CDR3 DNA is TGTGGCACCGGAACCGGGACAGGGGGCACCGGGGAGCTGTTTTTT. Translated: CGTGTGTGGTGELFF.

This clonotype was seen a handful of times. This chain joins TRBV5-1 and TRBJ2-5; 7 nucleotides match TRBD2. Germline assignment: CDR1 SGHRS and CDR2 YFSETQ. The ends lost 3 bases at V and 5 bases at J; junction bases unmatched: 10. CDR3 length: 15 residues. CDR3 amino acids: CASSWGGSLKETQYF. The CDR3 DNA is TGCGCCAGCAGCTGGGGGGGGAGCCTAAAGGAGACCCAGTACTTC. The full variable domain, with the rest looked up from reference TRBV5-1 and TRBJ2-5, is KAGVTQTPRYLIKTRGQQVTLSCSPISGHRSVSWYQQTPGQGLQFLFEYFSETQRNKGNFPGRFSGRQFSNSRSEMNVSTLELGDSALYLCASSWGGSLKETQYFGPGTRLLVL.

The rearrangement joins TRBV3-1 to TRBJ2-5, with 9 bases that match TRBD2. CDR1 and CDR2 (germline): LGHDT, YNNKEL (reference sequence). This CDR3 comprises 16 residues. V shed 1 base, J shed 4 bases, and the junction held 7 bases outside the gene matches. The CDR3 reads CASSQAGGGAVETQYF. The CDR3 DNA reads TGTGCCAGCAGCCAAGCGGGCGGGGGGGCCGTAGAGACCCAGTACTTC.

This chain uses TRBV30 with TRBJ1-6; D not resolved. CDR1 is GTSNPN and CDR2 is SVGIG in the germline V gene (reference sequence). The CDR3 has 13 amino acids. Trimming stripped 0 bases from V and 7 bases from J, with 7 bases between. This CDR3 is CAWSVARNSPLHF. CDR3 sequence (DNA): TGTGCCTGGAGTGTGGCAAGGAATTCACCCCTCCACTTT.

For this clonotype: Mismatch with germline at one junction end may stem from a read error. The chain uses TRBV28 and TRBJ2-7, with D perhaps matching TRBD2 (6 bases). In germline, CDR1 is MDHEN, CDR2 SYDVKM. This CDR3 has 13 amino acids. CDR3 sequence (DNA): TGTGCCAGCAGCACTCATACCGGGAGAAATCACGGCTTC. It yields the protein CASSTHTGRNHGF. The full variable domain, with the rest looked up from reference TRBV28 and TRBJ2-7, is DVKVTQSSRYLVKRTGEKVFLECVQDMDHENMFWYRQDPGLGLRLIYFSYDVKMKEKGDIPEGYSVSREKKERFSLILESASTNQTSMYLCASSTHTGRNHGFGPGTRLTVT.

The V call is TRBV6-5, the J call TRBJ1-1; tentatively, D is TRBD1 (5 bases). Germline V gene data show CDR1 as MNHEY and CDR2 as SVGAGI. V was shortened by 0 bases and J by 4 bases, with 9 bases between the two germline ends. The CDR3 is 14 residues long. The CDR3 sequence: CASSYSGVLTEAFF. The CDR3 region has the DNA TGTGCCAGCAGTTACTCGGGGGTTCTCACTGAAGCTTTCTTT.

This clonotype was counted a few times. The chain couples TRBV7-2 to TRBJ2-3; D is uncertain. V dropped 7 bases and J dropped 2 bases, with 10 bases sitting between them. The CDR3 runs 13 residues. Germline V gives CDR1 SGHTA, CDR2 FQGNSA. The chain's CDR3 is CASIGSHTDTQYF. The CDR3 nucleotides read TGTGCCAGCATCGGAAGCCACACAGATACGCAGTATTTT.

This clonotype has more than one count but fewer than ten. The chain recombines TRBV5-1 with TRBJ2-1, with D perhaps matching TRBD2 (5 bases). Trimming left V 0 bases short and J 5 bases short, with 12 bases between. The CDR3 sequence is 15 residues long. CDR1 is SGHRS, CDR2 YFSETQ, per germline. CDR3 nucleotides: TGCGCCAGCAGCTTGGCCGGGATTGGGAACAATGAGCAGTTCTTC. Its translation is CASSLAGIGNNEQFF.

This clonotype came up a few times. The chain employs TRBV7-9 and TRBJ2-5; D gene ambiguous. This CDR3 spans 14 amino acids. Germline-derived CDR1 and CDR2 are SEHNR and FQNEAQ (reference sequence). V was cut by 7 bases and J by 2 bases, with 14 bases left in between. CDR3 loop: CASTLGTAQETQYF. For the CDR3, the DNA is TGTGCCAGCACCTTGGGCACGGCACAAGAGACCCAGTACTTC.

The chain is built from TRBV6-2 or TRBV6-3 and TRBJ2-4; possibly TRBD1 for D (6 bases). Germline CDR1 reads MNHEY; CDR2 reads SVGEGT. The CDR3 loop spans 16 amino acids. Trimming removed 7 bases from V and 6 bases from J, with 22 bases in between. The CDR3, as DNA: TGTGCCAGCATGGGCGTCGATACAGGGTCCATAAACATTCAGTACTTC. Its protein is CASMGVDTGSINIQYF.

This clonotype was counted many times. V is TRBV6-2 or TRBV6-3 and J is TRBJ2-7, with D unclear. V gave up 6 bases and J gave up 3 bases, with 12 bases separating them. Germline CDR1 reads MNHEY; CDR2 reads SVGEGT. This CDR3 comprises 13 residues. The CDR3 coding sequence is TGTGCCAGCAGGCGGCAAAACCTCTACGAGCAGTACTTC. Protein sequence: CASRRQNLYEQYF.

This clonotype was found a few times. J is TRBJ2-7 and V is TRBV6-2 or TRBV6-3; D is ambiguous. Germline loops: CDR1 MNHEY, CDR2 SVGEGT. The CDR3 has 12 residues. The V end was cut by 7 bases, the J end by 2 bases, with 9 bases between. The DNA for the CDR3 is TGTGCCAGCACTACGGTGCCCTACGAGCAGTACTTC. Encoded protein: CASTTVPYEQYF.

The V call is TRBV29-1, the J call TRBJ2-7; D remains ambiguous. CDR1 SQVTM and CDR2 ANQGSEA come from the germline V gene. The CDR3 consists of 11 residues. V lost 6 bases to trimming and J lost 4 bases, with 10 bases between them. The CDR3 bases are TGCAGCGTAGCCTTTCAGTACGAGCAGTACTTC. Translation gives CSVAFQYEQYF.

This clonotype has more than one count but fewer than ten. The chain is built from TRBV7-2 and TRBJ2-1; D remains ambiguous. V was pared by 4 bases and J by 2 bases, with 15 bases between. The CDR3 has 16 residues. Germline V gives CDR1 SGHTA, CDR2 FQGNSA. CDR3 sequence reads: CASSSKTGAAYNEQFF. The CDR3 nucleotides read TGTGCCAGCAGCTCAAAAACTGGCGCTGCCTACAATGAGCAGTTCTTC.

The chain is built from TRBV18 and TRBJ2-7, with TRBD1 matching 8 bases. This CDR3 has 15 amino acids. Germline CDR1 KGHSH, CDR2 LQKENI. The J segment lost 6 bases and the V segment lost 4 bases, leaving 11 bases of the junction unmatched. The CDR3 sequence: CASSLGQGRGGEQYF. The DNA for the CDR3 is TGTGCCAGCTCACTCGGACAGGGAAGAGGGGGCGAGCAGTACTTC.

This clonotype was detected only a few times. The CDR3, as DNA: TGTGCCAGCATCGCCCCGGGAGGGACAGATACGCAGTATTTT. Translation: CASIAPGGTDTQYF. The chain links TRBV6-1 to TRBJ2-3; 8 nucleotides align to TRBD2. The J segment lost 3 bases and the V segment lost 7 bases, leaving 6 bases of the junction unmatched. The CDR3 runs to 14 residues. Germline CDR1 is MNHNS and CDR2 is SASEGT.

This clonotype was picked up a small number of times. The chain joins TRBV4-3 to TRBJ2-3, with D unclear. V was clipped by 5 bases and J by 2 bases, with 14 bases between them. The CDR3 contains 15 residues. Germline V gene lookup returns CDR1 LGHNA and CDR2 YSLEER. DNA for the CDR3: TGCGCCAGCAGCTCCTTTTTTTCTCACACAGATACGCAGTATTTT. Translating it yields CASSSFFSHTDTQYF.

This clonotype was observed many times. The rearrangement links TRBV12-3 or TRBV12-4 to TRBJ2-7; TRBD2 might be the D (5 bases). This CDR3 is 14 amino acids long. The V and J ends lost 1 base and 5 bases respectively, with 12 bases between them. The CDR3 DNA reads as TGTGCCAGCAGTTTAGTTCTCAGCGGCAACGAGCAGTACTTC. Translated, it gives CASSLVLSGNEQYF.

The chain carries TRBV20-1 and TRBJ2-2, with D perhaps TRBD1 or TRBD2 (5 bases each). The ends were cut back, 3 bases at V and 2 bases at J, with 19 bases in the middle. CDR3 size: 17 residues. The germline V gene has CDR1 DFQATT and CDR2 SNEGSKA (reference sequence). In nucleotides, the CDR3 is TGCAGTGCTAGTTCACTCACCAGGGACCAAAACACCGGGGAGCTGTTTTTT. This gives the protein CSASSLTRDQNTGELFF.

This clonotype was found a few times. The J gene is TRBJ2-1, the V gene TRBV28; D possibly corresponds to TRBD2 (6 bases). The CDR3 has 14 residues. Deletions cut 3 bases from V and 7 bases from J, with 13 bases between. CDR1 is MDHEN and CDR2 is SYDVKM in the germline V gene. CDR3 coding DNA: TGTGCCAGCAGTTTTCGTATTGCGGGGAATGAGCAGTTCTTC. Translating it yields CASSFRIAGNEQFF.

This clonotype showed up just once. The chain recombines TRBV2 with TRBJ2-5, with D hard to call. The CDR3 loop spans 15 amino acids. V was trimmed by 7 bases and J by 5 bases, leaving 20 bases between them. Germline CDR1 reads SNHLY; CDR2 reads FYNNEI. The CDR3, as DNA: TGTGCCAGCATCCTCGAGGCTGCGGTAGGGGAGACCCAGTACTTC. Protein: CASILEAAVGETQYF.

The chain employs TRBV4-2 and TRBJ2-4; no firm D call. Germline assignment: CDR1 LGHNA and CDR2 YNFKEQ. With 0 bases removed from V and 5 bases from J, the gap between germline ends came to 5 bases. The CDR3 consists of 13 residues. The CDR3 loop reads CASSQDMQNIQYF. The CDR3, as DNA: TGTGCCAGCAGCCAAGACATGCAAAACATTCAGTACTTC.

This clonotype has a handful of counts. The junction shows a germline mismatch at one end, possibly a read error. The chain is built from TRBV3-1 and TRBJ2-5, with a possible D match to TRBD1 (7 bases). The CDR3 extends over 17 amino acids. The germline V gene has CDR1 LGHDT and CDR2 YNNKEL (reference sequence). CDR3 region: CASSPEGALRYQETQHF. The CDR3 coding sequence is TGTGCCAGCAGCCCGGAGGGGGCTTTACGGTACCAAGAGACCCAGCACTTC.

This clonotype was observed a handful of times. The rearrangement uses TRBV18 and TRBJ2-1; TRBD1 might be the D (5 bases). The CDR3 sequence is 16 residues long. Trimming stripped 0 bases from V and 3 bases from J, with 12 bases between. Germline CDR1 is KGHSH and CDR2 is LQKENI. CDR3 in DNA: TGTGCCAGCTCACCACCGAACAGGATGAACTACAATGAGCAGTTCTTC. Its protein is CASSPPNRMNYNEQFF.

The V call is TRBV7-2, the J call TRBJ2-1; D may be TRBD2 (7 bases). Germline lookup yields CDR1 SGHTA and CDR2 FQGNSA. Trimming pared 1 base from V and 5 bases from J, leaving 12 bases between. The CDR3 is 15 residues long. The CDR3 loop reads CASSLVGGADNEQFF. The CDR3 DNA is TGTGCCAGCAGCTTAGTGGGGGGGGCGGACAATGAGCAGTTCTTC.

About this clonotype itself: It may be a read error: a sequence one base away is much more abundant. V usage is TRBV10-3 and J usage is TRBJ2-7; a possible D gene is TRBD2 (6 bases). Germline CDR1 reads ENHRY; CDR2 reads SYGVKD. Trimming removed 10 bases from V and 1 base from J, with 14 bases in between. CDR3 length: 13 residues. CDR3 in DNA: TGTGCCACCCGGGACTGGGAGTCCTACGAGCAGTACTTC. Translation: CATRDWESYEQYF.

J is TRBJ1-6 and V is TRBV20-1; no reliable D call. V lost 5 bases and J 13 bases, leaving 6 bases between the germline ends. The CDR3 runs 9 residues. Germline V lookup: CDR1 DFQATT, CDR2 SNEGSKA (reference sequence). DNA for the CDR3: TGCAGTGCTGGGGATCCCCTCCACTTT. Translating it yields CSAGDPLHF.

A few counts support this clonotype. A junction boundary mismatches the germline segment, possibly from a read error. V usage is TRBV15 and J usage is TRBJ1-5; D is ambiguous. The CDR3 totals 17 residues. Germline V gene lookup returns CDR1 LNHNV and CDR2 YYDKDF (reference sequence). In nucleotides, the CDR3 is TGTGCCACCAGCCGAGAAGACGACCCTTATAGCAATCAGCCCCAGCATTTT. This codes for CATSREDDPYSNQPQHF.

This chain connects TRBV20-1 to TRBJ2-5; TRBD2 aligns across 8 bases. The CDR3 runs 14 residues. The V and J ends lost 5 bases and 2 bases, in that order; junction bases with no gene match: 7. Per the germline V gene, CDR1 is DFQATT and CDR2 is SNEGSKA (reference sequence). The CDR3 here is CSARAGDRQETQYF. As DNA, the CDR3 is TGCAGTGCTCGAGCGGGGGACCGGCAAGAGACCCAGTACTTC.

The V and J genes are TRBV7-3 and TRBJ2-3; 16 nucleotides match TRBD2. CDR3 length equals 19 residues. Trimming took 5 bases from V and 1 from J; bases not matched to a gene: 9. Looked up from germline, CDR1 is SGHTA and CDR2 is FQGTGA. CDR3 coding DNA: TGTGCCAGCAGCGAAAAGGGACTAGCGGGAGGGGATGGCACAGATACGCAGTATTTT. It yields the protein CASSEKGLAGGDGTDTQYF.

This clonotype has more than one count but fewer than ten. The genes are TRBV9 and TRBJ2-1, with D possibly matching TRBD2 (5 bases). This CDR3 contains 18 residues. V was clipped by 0 bases and J by 0 bases, with 16 bases between them. Germline V gene sequence: CDR1 SGDLS, CDR2 YYNGEE. This CDR3 reads CASSVDPQTTFSYNEQFF. The CDR3 bases are TGTGCCAGCAGCGTAGACCCTCAGACTACCTTCTCCTACAATGAGCAGTTCTTC.

V and J are TRBV11-2 and TRBJ1-1; D is undetermined. From germline, CDR1 is SGHAT and CDR2 FQNNGV. The CDR3 length is 15 residues. V dropped 3 bases and J dropped 4 bases, with 15 bases sitting between them. This CDR3 reads CASSFGYGEGTEAFF. CDR3 coding DNA: TGTGCCAGCAGCTTTGGGTACGGAGAGGGCACTGAAGCTTTCTTT.